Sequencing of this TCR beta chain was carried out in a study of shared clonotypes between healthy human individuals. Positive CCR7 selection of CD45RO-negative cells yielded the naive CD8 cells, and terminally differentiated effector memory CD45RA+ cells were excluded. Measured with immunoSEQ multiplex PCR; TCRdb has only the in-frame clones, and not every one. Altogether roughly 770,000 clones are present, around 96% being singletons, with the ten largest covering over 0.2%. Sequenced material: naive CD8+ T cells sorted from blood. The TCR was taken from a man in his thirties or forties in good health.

CDR3 nucleotides: TGTGCCAGCAGCTCTGCCGGGACAGGGCACACCGGGGAGCTGTTTTTT. Translating it yields CASSSAGTGHTGELFF. The genes are TRBV11-2 and TRBJ2-2; 9 nucleotides agree with TRBD1. CDR1 is SGHAT, CDR2 FQNNGV, per germline. The CDR3 loop spans 16 amino acids. Trimming removed 4 bases from V and 3 bases from J; junction bases left unmatched: 6.